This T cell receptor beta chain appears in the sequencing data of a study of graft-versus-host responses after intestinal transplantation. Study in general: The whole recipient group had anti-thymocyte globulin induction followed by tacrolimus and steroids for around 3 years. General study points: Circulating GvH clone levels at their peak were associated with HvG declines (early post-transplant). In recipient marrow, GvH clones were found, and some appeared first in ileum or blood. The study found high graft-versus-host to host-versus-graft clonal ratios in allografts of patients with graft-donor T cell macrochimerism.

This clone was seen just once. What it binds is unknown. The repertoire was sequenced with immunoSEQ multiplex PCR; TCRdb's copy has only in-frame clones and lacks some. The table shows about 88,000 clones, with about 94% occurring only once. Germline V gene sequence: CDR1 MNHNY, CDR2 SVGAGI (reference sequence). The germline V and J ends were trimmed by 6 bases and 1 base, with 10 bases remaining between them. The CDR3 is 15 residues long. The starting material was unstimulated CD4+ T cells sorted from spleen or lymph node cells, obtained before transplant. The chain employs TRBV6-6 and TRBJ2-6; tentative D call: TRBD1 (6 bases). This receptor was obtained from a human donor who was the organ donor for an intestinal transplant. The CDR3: CASRPGQSGANVLTF. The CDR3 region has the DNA TGTGCCAGCAGACCTGGACAGTCTGGGGCCAACGTCCTGACTTTC.